The 10 T cell receptor beta chains listed next were all sequenced from one sample in a study of T cell clonotyping in hematopoietic cell transplantation (dated by TCRdb to the early 2020s). The sample's time point label, decoded: 30 days after allo-HCT. Library preparation used the immunoSEQ multiplex PCR assay. Imported from immuneACCESS, the table was reduced by TCRdb to in-frame sequences with V and J called. These copies leave out some clones; in studies compared against another copy, an unresolved V gene accounts for under half, and the cause of the remainder is not known. Within this sample are about 15,000 clones, with 94% of them counted one time only. Clones ranked in the top ten supply under 5.5% of the sample. The sample was PBMCs, taken 30 days after allogeneic stem cell transplant. These receptor sequences come from a male patient aged 55 to 69 who had an allogeneic stem cell transplant from an unrelated donor, so the T cells may come from the graft donor. Some clones in this sample may be carry-over from other donors' samples.

The chain couples TRBV4-3 to TRBJ2-3; TRBD1 is a possible D gene (6 bases). Trimming pared 0 bases from V and 4 bases from J, leaving 11 bases between. This CDR3 contains 15 residues. In germline, CDR1 is LGHNA, CDR2 YSLEER. CDR3 sequence reads: CASSQDYRAPDTQYF. The DNA for the CDR3 is TGCGCCAGCAGCCAAGACTACAGGGCCCCAGATACGCAGTATTTT.

The rearrangement uses TRBV5-1 and TRBJ1-1; perhaps TRBD1 as D (5 bases). Between the trimmed V and J ends, which lost 2 bases and 4 bases, there was a span of 15 bases. The CDR3 runs 15 residues. Germline CDR1 and CDR2: SGHRS and YFSETQ. The CDR3 is CASSFKGTGGTEAFF. CDR3 bases: TGCGCCAGCAGCTTTAAAGGGACGGGGGGCACTGAAGCTTTCTTT.

The J gene is TRBJ1-2, the V gene TRBV2, with a possible D match to TRBD1 (5 bases). The CDR3 sequence is 13 residues long. Per germline, CDR1 SNHLY and CDR2 FYNNEI. With 8 bases removed from V and 1 base from J, the gap between germline ends came to 11 bases. The CDR3 nucleotides are TGTGCCAGCCGGGGTGGGGGTAACTATGGCTACACCTTC. Protein: CASRGGGNYGYTF.

The chain couples TRBV5-6 to TRBJ1-6; 7 bases map to TRBD1. Unmatched junction bases numbered 9, after V lost 0 bases and J lost 15 bases. The CDR3 sequence is 14 residues long. CDR1 and CDR2 (germline): SGHDT, YYEEEE. For the CDR3, the DNA is TGTGCCAGCAGCTTGGCTTTACAGGGGAACCTCCTCCACTTT. Translating gives CASSLALQGNLLHF.

This clone was seen only once. The chain couples TRBV29-1 to TRBJ2-7; no definite D call. CDR1 and CDR2 (germline): SQVTM, ANQGSEA. The CDR3 is 12 amino acids. V lost 0 bases and J 1 base, leaving 4 bases between the germline ends. Here the CDR3 reads CSVEEGSYEQYF. DNA for the CDR3: TGCAGCGTTGAAGAGGGTTCCTACGAGCAGTACTTC.

This clone has more than one count but fewer than ten. The chain is built from TRBV6-4 and TRBJ1-1; D is perhaps TRBD1 (6 bases). Germline values: CDR1 MRHNA, CDR2 SNTAGT. With 6 bases removed from V and 2 bases from J, the gap between germline ends came to 13 bases. The CDR3 contains 14 residues. The CDR3 sequence: CASSPSQGNTEAFF. The CDR3 DNA reads as TGTGCCAGCAGCCCCTCACAGGGAAACACTGAAGCTTTCTTT.

The CDR3 sequence is CASSSLRTGYGYTF. Here the CDR3 DNA reads TGTGCCAGCAGCTCCCTAAGGACAGGCTATGGCTACACCTTC. The chain is built from TRBV7-8 and TRBJ1-2, with 7 bases identical to TRBD1. V lost 4 bases and J lost 4; bases outside the gene matches: 6. The CDR3 extends over 14 amino acids. CDR1 is SGHVS, CDR2 FQNEAQ, per germline.

The rearrangement joins TRBV19 to TRBJ1-2; D call uncertain. Germline CDR1 reads LNHDA; CDR2 reads SQIVND (reference sequence). CDR3 length: 13 amino acids. The germline V and J ends were trimmed by 6 bases and 4 bases, with 12 bases remaining between them. The CDR3: CASRLSGAYGYTF. Written as DNA, the CDR3 is TGTGCCAGTAGGTTGTCCGGCGCCTATGGCTACACCTTC.

The chain employs TRBV30 and TRBJ2-7, with 11 bases lining up with TRBD1. The CDR3 spans 14 residues. V trimming: 2 bases; J trimming: 2 bases; junction bases outside the gene matches: 2. Germline V lookup: CDR1 GTSNPN, CDR2 SVGIG (reference sequence). CDR3 nucleotide sequence: TGTGCCTGGAGTAGGGGACAGGGGGCCTACGAGCAGTACTTC. This gives the protein CAWSRGQGAYEQYF.

This chain joins TRBV25-1 and TRBJ2-5; TRBD2 matches at 7 bases. CDR3 length: 11 amino acids. With V trimmed by 4 bases and J by 7 bases, 0 bases remained unmatched. CDR1 and CDR2 (germline): MGHDK, SYGVNS. The CDR3 region is CASSAGGTQYF. The DNA for the CDR3 is TGTGCCAGCAGTGCGGGGGGGACCCAGTACTTC.